This T cell receptor beta chain was identified in a study of regulatory dendritic cells for organ transplantation. Sequencing used immunoSEQ multiplex PCR; TCRdb keeps in-frame clones, though not all of them. Of about 12,000 clones listed, about four fifths were seen once; the top ten hold roughly 0.98%. From germline, CDR1 is MGHRA and CDR2 YSYEKL. The CDR3 consists of 14 residues. V lost 2 bases to trimming and J lost 8 bases, with 13 bases between them. Sorted T cells were CFSE-labeled and cultured four to five days with allogeneic regulatory or mature dendritic cells at 1:10. On this clone itself: Its cognate antigen is unknown.

Sequencing used naive CD8+ T cells from blood cultured with regulatory dendritic cells. Subset meaning: CD45RA+ naive T cells. The clonotype originates from a human donor in good health. The chain is built from TRBV4-1 and TRBJ2-1; D unclear. CDR3 sequence: CASSQIISSDEQFF. CDR3 DNA sequence: TGCGCCAGCAGCCAAATAATTAGCAGCGATGAGCAGTTCTTC.